These T cell receptor beta chains were read from a single sample in a study of graft-versus-host responses after intestinal transplantation. Here immunoSEQ multiplex PCR was the method, and the copy in TCRdb shows in-frame clones only, minus some. The sample carries about 94,000 clones, roughly nine tenths recorded once. No cognate antigen is known for these TCRs. The material was unstimulated CD8+ T cells sorted from spleen or lymph node cells, obtained before intestinal transplant. Receptors were obtained from a human donor who received an intestinal transplant. The CDR3 runs from the conserved cysteine through the conserved F or W. Each record gives: D gene, V gene, J gene, CDR3 length, clone size, CDR3 protein. A D gene is named only where the DNA matches it firmly. Clone size, where shown, is once, few, many, or a class for clones that have expanded.

TRBD1	TRBV5-6	TRBJ2-7	16	-	CASSGGTRDSDGEQYF
TRBD2	TRBV2	TRBJ2-1	15	-	CASSPGTSGNNEQFF
-	TRBV12-5	TRBJ1-2	15	-	CASGLENYSPYGYTF
TRBD1	TRBV27	TRBJ2-7	13	-	CASSPGQLYEQYF
TRBD1	TRBV15	TRBJ2-7	16	-	CATSRDVGTATYEQYF
TRBD2	TRBV7-9	TRBJ2-1	14	once	CASSFSGGYNEQFF
TRBD1	TRBV9	TRBJ1-2	17	-	CASSVEPLGQGDYGYTF
-	TRBV5-1	TRBJ1-3	16	-	CASSLDLWGGGNTIYF
TRBD1	TRBV6-1	TRBJ1-5	16	-	CASSEDRTGGNQPQHF
-	TRBV25-1	TRBJ2-1	12	-	CASSEYSREQFF
-	TRBV11-3	TRBJ2-3	15	-	CASSPGRGSTDTQYF
-	TRBV10-3	TRBJ1-2	14	-	CAISDPGAPYGYTF
TRBD1	TRBV6-5	TRBJ1-2	15	-	CASRTRDRGGYGYTF
-	TRBV9	TRBJ2-2	14	-	CASSPRPDTGELFF
-	TRBV18	TRBJ2-1	16	-	CASSPWGRVLNNEQFF
TRBD1	TRBV5-6	TRBJ2-7	14	-	CASSRGQGTYEQYF
-	TRBV4-3	TRBJ2-7	13	-	CASSQGGQYEQYF
TRBD2	TRBV7-2	TRBJ2-1	14	once	CASSWGGPYNEQFF
TRBD2	TRBV6-9	TRBJ2-1	13	-	CASSKRETDEQFF
TRBD1	TRBV12-5	TRBJ2-7	17	-	CASGLLLTGGSFYEQYF
TRBD2	TRBV10-1	TRBJ2-1	16	-	CASSRLASGSYNEQFF
-	TRBV6-6	TRBJ2-3	16	-	CASSYMSRLGTDTQYF
-	TRBV6-1	TRBJ2-7	13	-	CASSPRAPYEQYF
TRBD2	TRBV28	TRBJ2-7	17	-	CASINTGAWTSNYEQYF
-	TRBV10-3	TRBJ2-2	14	-	CAITSGASTGELFF
-	TRBV7-8	TRBJ1-2	14	once	CASSPTGTNYGYTF
TRBD1	TRBV27	TRBJ1-1	15	-	CASSLETGGLTEAFF
-	TRBV7-9	TRBJ2-1	15	-	CASSLWVPQVNEQFF
TRBD1	TRBV7-9	TRBJ1-1	14	-	CASSQGGVRTEAFF
-	TRBV29-1	TRBJ2-1	10	-	CSVVSNEQFF
-	TRBV4-3	TRBJ2-7	15	-	CASSQEKGTGYEQYF
-	TRBV7-9	TRBJ2-3	13	once	CASSLDSTDTQYF
-	TRBV27	TRBJ2-3	17	once	CASSPPFRGRDTDTQYF
-	TRBV30	TRBJ1-1	12	-	CAWSGLTQGAFF
-	TRBV4-3	TRBJ1-6	13	-	CASSQSVNSPLHF
TRBD2	TRBV9	TRBJ2-1	17	-	CASSVGPSGSSYNEQFF
-	TRBV7-9	TRBJ1-5	14	-	CASSLSGGQQPQHF
-	TRBV29-1	TRBJ2-1	10	-	CSVAVNEQFF
TRBD1	TRBV28	TRBJ2-5	20	-	CASSLILGGTGGIGQETQYF
-	TRBV7-9	TRBJ1-1	14	-	CASSLGSMNTEAFF